The 9 T cell receptor beta chains given below trace back to one sample, sequenced in a study of CD8 T cells in ankylosing spondylitis. Each CDR3 protein is one row after TCRdb ran MiXCR on the 5' RACE reads. The sample lists 85,000 to 100,000 distinct CDR3 sequences; around 9.4% were seen once. The sequencing input was blood, either unsorted or a sorted T cell fraction (not recorded which). These receptors were collected from a male donor with ankylosing spondylitis or in good health (not recorded which).

At least ten counts were recorded for this clonotype. The chain recombines TRBV12-3 or TRBV12-4 with TRBJ1-2, with D maybe TRBD1 (5 bases). CDR3 length: 13 residues. Deletions cut 3 bases from V and 2 bases from J, with 7 bases between. The CDR3 protein is CASSLDTNYGYTF. The CDR3 nucleotides are TGTGCCAGCAGTTTGGACACCAACTATGGCTACACCTTC.

This clonotype has ten or more counts. This chain links TRBV20-1 with TRBJ2-2, with D unclear. Looked up from germline, CDR1 is DFQATT and CDR2 is SNEGSKA (reference sequence). V lost 2 bases to trimming and J lost 4 bases, with 20 bases between them. This CDR3 region has 17 residues. CDR3: CSARRSESTALTGELFF. CDR3 sequence (DNA): TGCAGTGCTAGACGATCTGAATCCACCGCTCTCACCGGGGAGCTGTTTTTT.

The table lists this clonotype with a few counts. The chain recombines TRBV19 with TRBJ2-1; the match to TRBD2 covers 9 bases. J gave up 7 bases and V 3 bases, and 7 bases lay outside the gene matches. The length of the CDR3 is 15 residues. Per the germline V gene, CDR1 is LNHDA and CDR2 is SQIVND (reference sequence). The chain's CDR3 is CASSIPAGGDNEQFF. The CDR3 DNA reads as TGTGCCAGTAGTATCCCAGCGGGGGGAGATAATGAGCAGTTCTTC.

This clonotype was seen repeatedly, ten times or more. The chain is built from TRBV7-8 and TRBJ2-2; 7 nucleotides line up with TRBD1. Germline V gene data show CDR1 as SGHVS and CDR2 as FQNEAQ. The CDR3 has 16 amino acids. Trimming cost V 8 bases and J 5 bases; bases outside gene matches: 14. In DNA, the CDR3 is TGTGCCAGCTGGGCAAGGGACAGTCTTCCTACCGGGGAGCTGTTTTTT. It yields the protein CASWARDSLPTGELFF.

This clonotype appeared a few times. The rearrangement uses TRBV20-1 and TRBJ2-5; TRBD2 agrees at 7 bases. The CDR3 consists of 13 residues. In germline, CDR1 is DFQATT, CDR2 SNEGSKA (reference sequence). Trimming cost V 6 bases and J 6 bases; bases outside gene matches: 10. CDR3 bases: TGCAGTGCGTGGGACTACGTGACACAGACCCAGTACTTC. Its protein product is CSAWDYVTQTQYF.

This clonotype was detected many times. V and J are TRBV12-3 or TRBV12-4 and TRBJ1-4, with 7 bases lining up with TRBD1. This CDR3 spans 21 amino acids. Trimming cost V 3 bases and J 0 bases; bases outside gene matches: 19. The CDR3 here is CASSFGSGLQGRLATNEKLFF. CDR3 DNA: TGTGCCAGCAGTTTCGGGTCTGGGCTACAGGGGCGACTAGCAACTAATGAAAAACTGTTTTTT.

This clonotype has ten or more counts. The rearrangement links TRBV4-2 to TRBJ2-5; D is unclear. The CDR3 runs 13 residues. Trimming took 3 bases from V and 5 from J, leaving 10 bases between them. CDR1 is LGHNA, CDR2 YNFKEQ, per germline. The CDR3 coding sequence is TGTGCCAGCAGCCAGGACCCCACCGAGACCCAGTACTTC. Translating it yields CASSQDPTETQYF.

This clonotype has a count of ten or more. V is TRBV6-1 and J is TRBJ2-7, with D tentatively TRBD2 (6 bases). CDR1 is MNHNS, CDR2 SASEGT, per germline. CDR3 length: 14 residues. Trimming cost V 6 bases and J 2 bases, with 14 bases left between them. The CDR3 reads CASRRGRSAYEQYF. In nucleotides, the CDR3 is TGTGCCAGCAGGCGGGGAAGGTCGGCCTACGAGCAGTACTTC.

V gene TRBV30 combines with J gene TRBJ1-4; D uncertain. With 0 bases removed from V and 7 bases from J, the gap between germline ends came to 12 bases. Germline loops: CDR1 GTSNPN, CDR2 SVGIG (reference sequence). CDR3 size: 14 residues. This CDR3 is CAWSVQSSGEKLFF. For the CDR3, the DNA is TGTGCCTGGAGTGTACAGAGTTCGGGTGAAAAACTGTTTTTT.